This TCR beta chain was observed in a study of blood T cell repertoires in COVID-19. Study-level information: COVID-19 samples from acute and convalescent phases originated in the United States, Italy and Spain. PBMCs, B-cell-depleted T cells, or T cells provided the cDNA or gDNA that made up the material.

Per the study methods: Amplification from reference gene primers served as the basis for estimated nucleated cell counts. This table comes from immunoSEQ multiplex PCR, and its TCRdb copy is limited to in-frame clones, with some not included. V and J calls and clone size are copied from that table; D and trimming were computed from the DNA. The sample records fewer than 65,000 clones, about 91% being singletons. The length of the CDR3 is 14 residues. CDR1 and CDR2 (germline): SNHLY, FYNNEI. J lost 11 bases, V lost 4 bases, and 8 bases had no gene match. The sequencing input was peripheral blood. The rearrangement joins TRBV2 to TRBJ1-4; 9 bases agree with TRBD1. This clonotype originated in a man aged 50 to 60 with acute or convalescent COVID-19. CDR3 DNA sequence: TGTGCCAGCAGTGGACAGGGGGAAGCCGTTAAACTGTTTTTT. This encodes CASSGQGEAVKLFF.